This T cell receptor (beta chain) was sequenced in a study of blood T cell repertoires in COVID-19 (dated by TCRdb to 2018 to 2020). A note on the overall study: Samples covering the acute and convalescent phases of COVID-19 were provided by collaborators in the United States, Italy and Spain. The repertoires were made available in a free public database intended to serve as a resource for research on the immune response to SARS-CoV-2. The prospective study material was composed of cDNA or gDNA derived from T cells, B-cell-depleted T cells, or PBMCs. The dataset comprised deeply sampled blood TCRbeta repertoires from subjects exposed to, actively infected with, or recovered from COVID-19. Samples were obtained from the ongoing ImmuneRACE study (first 160 participants) and from over 1,000 subjects provided by 6 global collaborators. Where available, HLA class I and class II types were taken from metadata supplied by the sample provider and were not determined by assay-based typing. Nearly every sample came with metadata listing a de-identified subject ID, COVID-19 status, age in years and sex.

Collaborating institutions collected whole blood in K2EDTA tubes following their own protocols. For TCRbeta analysis, collaborators shipped samples in one of three forms: frozen whole blood, isolated PBMCs, or DNA extracted from either of those sample types. The immunoSEQ Assay, a bias-controlled multiplex PCR, was used to amplify TCRbeta CDR3 regions from genomic DNA. In the original analysis: Within the assay, amplification of reference gene primers was used to estimate how many nucleated cells each sample contained. Sequence reads were collapsed and filtered to measure the absolute abundance of every unique TCRbeta CDR3 rearrangement. For each sample, productive Simpson clonality was calculated as the square root of Simpson's diversity index across productive rearrangements. TCRdb limited this immuneACCESS table to in-frame rearrangements with V and J called. A share of clones is missing; checked studies link under half to unresolved V genes, and the rest is unexplained. V and J calls and clone size are given by that table; D and trimming were obtained from the DNA. The sample table shows hundreds of thousands of clones, and 83% are seen once. The top ten hold more than 8% of the sample.

On the study overall, not on this receptor specifically: How much clinical and demographic metadata was included differed by source and by participant, and the metadata was provided uncurated.

A remark on this clone: What antigen it recognizes has not been identified. No much larger clone exists at a distance of one base, and base qualities are not known.

According to the germline V gene, CDR1 reads KGHDR and CDR2 reads SFDVKD. The V end loses 4 bases and the J end loses 0 bases, and a stretch of 19 bases separates them. From the cysteine through the phenylalanine, the CDR3 covers 18 amino acids. Of the read, only the CDR3 DNA is kept; its 54 bases are in frame from base 1. Sample: peripheral blood. The chain was built from TRBV24-1 and TRBJ2-3, with no reliable assignment of the D segment. The receptor comes from a woman between 45 and 60 years old with acute or convalescent COVID-19. The CDR3 protein is CATSDPRVGAASTDTQYF. The nucleotide sequence reads as follows: TGTGCCACCAGTGACCCGAGAGTAGGAGCCGCTAGCACAGATACGCAGTATTTT.